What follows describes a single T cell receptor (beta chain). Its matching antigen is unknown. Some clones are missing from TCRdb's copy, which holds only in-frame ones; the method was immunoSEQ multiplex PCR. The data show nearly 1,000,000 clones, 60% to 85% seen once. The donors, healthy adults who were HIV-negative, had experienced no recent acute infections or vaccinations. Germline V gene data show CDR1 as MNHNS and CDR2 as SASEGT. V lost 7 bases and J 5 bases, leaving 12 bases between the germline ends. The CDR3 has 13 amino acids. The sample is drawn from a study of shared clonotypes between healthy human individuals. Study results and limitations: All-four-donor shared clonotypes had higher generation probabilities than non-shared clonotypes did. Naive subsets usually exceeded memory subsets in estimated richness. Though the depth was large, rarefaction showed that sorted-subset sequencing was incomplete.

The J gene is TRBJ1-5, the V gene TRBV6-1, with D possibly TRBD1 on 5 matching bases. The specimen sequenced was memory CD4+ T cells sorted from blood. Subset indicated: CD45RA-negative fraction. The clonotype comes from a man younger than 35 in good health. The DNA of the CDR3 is TGTGCCAGCAACCGGGACGTAGATCAGCCCCAGCATTTT. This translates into CASNRDVDQPQHF.